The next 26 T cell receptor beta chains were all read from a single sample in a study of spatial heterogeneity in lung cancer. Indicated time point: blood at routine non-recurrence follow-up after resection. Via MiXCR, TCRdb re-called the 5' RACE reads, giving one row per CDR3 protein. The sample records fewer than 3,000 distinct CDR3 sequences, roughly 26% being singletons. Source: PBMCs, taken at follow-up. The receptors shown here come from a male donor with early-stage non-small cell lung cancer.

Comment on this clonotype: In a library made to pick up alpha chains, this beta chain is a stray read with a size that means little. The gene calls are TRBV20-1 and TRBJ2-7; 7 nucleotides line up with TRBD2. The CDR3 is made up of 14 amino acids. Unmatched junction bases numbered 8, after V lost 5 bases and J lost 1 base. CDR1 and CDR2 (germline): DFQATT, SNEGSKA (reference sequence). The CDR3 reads CSASASRGSYEQYF. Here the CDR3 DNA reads TGCAGTGCTTCCGCATCGCGGGGGTCCTACGAGCAGTACTTC.

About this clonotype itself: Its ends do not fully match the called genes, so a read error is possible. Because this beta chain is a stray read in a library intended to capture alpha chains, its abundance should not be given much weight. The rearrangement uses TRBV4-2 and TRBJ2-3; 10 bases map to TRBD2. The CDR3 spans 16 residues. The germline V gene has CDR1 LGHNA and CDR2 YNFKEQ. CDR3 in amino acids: CASRQAPLAGADTQYF. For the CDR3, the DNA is TGTGCCAGCAGACAAGCCCCGCTAGCGGGGGCAGATACGCAGTATTTT.

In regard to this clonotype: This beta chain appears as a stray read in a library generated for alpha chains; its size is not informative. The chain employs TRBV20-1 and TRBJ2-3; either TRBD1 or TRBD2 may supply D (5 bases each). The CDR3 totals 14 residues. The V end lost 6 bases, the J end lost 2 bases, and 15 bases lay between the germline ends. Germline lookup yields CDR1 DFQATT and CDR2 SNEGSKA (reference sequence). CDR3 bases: TGCAGTGCGCATTACACCGGGGCCACAGATACGCAGTATTTT. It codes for CSAHYTGATDTQYF.

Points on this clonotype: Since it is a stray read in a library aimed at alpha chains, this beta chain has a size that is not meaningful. The CDR3 nucleotides are TGTGCCAGCAGCCCGCAGGGGACCTCCTACGAGCAGTACTTC. Protein: CASSPQGTSYEQYF. The V and J genes are TRBV7-9 and TRBJ2-7; the D gene is possibly TRBD1 (6 bases). CDR1 is SEHNR and CDR2 is FQNEAQ in the germline V gene (reference sequence). V was clipped by 5 bases and J by 0 bases, with 11 bases between them. The CDR3 runs to 14 residues.

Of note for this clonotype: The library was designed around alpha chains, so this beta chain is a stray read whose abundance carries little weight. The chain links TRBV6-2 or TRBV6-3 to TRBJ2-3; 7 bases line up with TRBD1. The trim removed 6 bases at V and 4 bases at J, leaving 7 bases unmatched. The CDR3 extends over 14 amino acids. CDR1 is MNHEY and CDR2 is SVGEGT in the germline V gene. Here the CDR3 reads CASRGATGADTQYF. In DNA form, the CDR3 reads TGTGCCAGCAGAGGAGCCACAGGGGCAGATACGCAGTATTTT.

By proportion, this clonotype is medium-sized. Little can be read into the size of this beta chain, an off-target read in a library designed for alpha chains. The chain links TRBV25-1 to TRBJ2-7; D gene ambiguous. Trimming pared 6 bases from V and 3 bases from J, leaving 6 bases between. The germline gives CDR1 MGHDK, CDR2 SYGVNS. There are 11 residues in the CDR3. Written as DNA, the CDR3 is TGTGCCAGCAGCTACGTCTACGAGCAGTACTTC. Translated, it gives CASSYVYEQYF.

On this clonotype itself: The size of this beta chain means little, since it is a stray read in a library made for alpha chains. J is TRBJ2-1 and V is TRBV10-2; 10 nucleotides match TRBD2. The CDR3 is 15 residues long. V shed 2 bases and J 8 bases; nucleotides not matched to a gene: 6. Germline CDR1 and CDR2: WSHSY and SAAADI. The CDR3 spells CASSEPSGSVDEQFF. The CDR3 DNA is TGCGCCAGCAGTGAGCCTAGCGGGAGTGTCGATGAGCAGTTCTTC.

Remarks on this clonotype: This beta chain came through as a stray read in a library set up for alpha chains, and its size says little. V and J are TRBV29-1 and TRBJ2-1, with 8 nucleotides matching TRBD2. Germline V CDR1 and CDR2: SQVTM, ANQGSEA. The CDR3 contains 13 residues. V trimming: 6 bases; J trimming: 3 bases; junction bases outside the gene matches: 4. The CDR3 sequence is CSVGLAVYNEQFF. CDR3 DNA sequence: TGCAGCGTCGGACTAGCCGTCTACAATGAGCAGTTCTTC.

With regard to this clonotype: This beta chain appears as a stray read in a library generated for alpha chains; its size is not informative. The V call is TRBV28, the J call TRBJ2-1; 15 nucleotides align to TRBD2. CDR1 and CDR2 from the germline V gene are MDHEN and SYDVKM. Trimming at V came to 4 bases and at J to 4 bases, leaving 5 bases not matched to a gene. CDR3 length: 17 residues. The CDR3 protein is CASSYPGLAGGYNEQFF. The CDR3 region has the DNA TGTGCCAGCAGTTACCCGGGACTAGCGGGAGGTTACAATGAGCAGTTCTTC.

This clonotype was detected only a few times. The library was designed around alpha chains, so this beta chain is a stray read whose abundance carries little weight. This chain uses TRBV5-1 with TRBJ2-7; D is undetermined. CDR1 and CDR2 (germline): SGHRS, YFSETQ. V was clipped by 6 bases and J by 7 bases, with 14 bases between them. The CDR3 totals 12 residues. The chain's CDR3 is CASNLNDGEQYF. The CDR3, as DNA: TGCGCCAGCAATCTTAATGACGGGGAGCAGTACTTC.

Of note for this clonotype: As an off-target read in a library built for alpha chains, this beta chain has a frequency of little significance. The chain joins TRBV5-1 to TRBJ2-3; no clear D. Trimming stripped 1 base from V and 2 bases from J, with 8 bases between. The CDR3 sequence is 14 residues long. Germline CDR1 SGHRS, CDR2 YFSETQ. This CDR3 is CASSLSSFTDTQYF. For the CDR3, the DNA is TGCGCCAGCAGCTTGAGTTCCTTCACAGATACGCAGTATTTT.

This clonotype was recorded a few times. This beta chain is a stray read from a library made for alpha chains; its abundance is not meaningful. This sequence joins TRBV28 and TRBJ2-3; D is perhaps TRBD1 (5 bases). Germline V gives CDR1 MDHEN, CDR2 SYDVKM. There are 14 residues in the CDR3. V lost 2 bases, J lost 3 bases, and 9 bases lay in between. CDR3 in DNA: TGTGCCAGCAGTTTAGGAGACAGAACAGATACGCAGTATTTT. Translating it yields CASSLGDRTDTQYF. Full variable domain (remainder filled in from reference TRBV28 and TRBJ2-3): DVKVTQSSRYLVKRTGEKVFLECVQDMDHENMFWYRQDPGLGLRLIYFSYDVKMKEKGDIPEGYSVSREKKERFSLILESASTNQTSMYLCASSLGDRTDTQYFGPGTRLTVL.

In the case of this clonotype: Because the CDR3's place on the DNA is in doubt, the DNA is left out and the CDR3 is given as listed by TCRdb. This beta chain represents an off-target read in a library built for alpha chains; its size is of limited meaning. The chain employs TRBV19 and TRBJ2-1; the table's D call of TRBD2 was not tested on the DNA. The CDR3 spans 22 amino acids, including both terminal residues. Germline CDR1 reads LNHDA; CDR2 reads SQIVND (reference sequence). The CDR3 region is CAMNPGLYNEQFFGLLYNEQFF.

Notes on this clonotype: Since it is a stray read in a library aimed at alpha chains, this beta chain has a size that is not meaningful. The CDR3: CASSSTGTYGYTF. DNA for the CDR3: TGTGCCAGCAGCTCGACAGGGACTTATGGCTACACCTTC. The chain couples TRBV5-6 to TRBJ1-2; 7 positions agree with TRBD1. CDR3 size: 13 residues. Germline trimming cut 3 bases from V and 5 bases from J; bases unmatched to any gene: 4. The germline V gene encodes CDR1 SGHDT and CDR2 YYEEEE.

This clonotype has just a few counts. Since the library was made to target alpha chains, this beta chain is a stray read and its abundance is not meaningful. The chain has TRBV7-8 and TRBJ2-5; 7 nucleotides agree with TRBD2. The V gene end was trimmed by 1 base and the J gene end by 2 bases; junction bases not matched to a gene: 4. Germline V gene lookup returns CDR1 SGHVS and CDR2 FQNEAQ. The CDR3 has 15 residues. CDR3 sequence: CASSLGEGFQETQYF. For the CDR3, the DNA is TGTGCCAGCAGCTTAGGGGAGGGGTTTCAAGAGACCCAGTACTTC.

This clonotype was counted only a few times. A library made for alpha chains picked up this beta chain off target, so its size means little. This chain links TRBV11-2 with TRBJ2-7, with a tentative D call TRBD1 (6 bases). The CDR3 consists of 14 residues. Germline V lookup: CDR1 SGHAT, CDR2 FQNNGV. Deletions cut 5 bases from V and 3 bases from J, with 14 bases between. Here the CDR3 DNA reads TGTGCCAGCAGCCCCGGGACATTTGGCTACGAGCAGTACTTC. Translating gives CASSPGTFGYEQYF.

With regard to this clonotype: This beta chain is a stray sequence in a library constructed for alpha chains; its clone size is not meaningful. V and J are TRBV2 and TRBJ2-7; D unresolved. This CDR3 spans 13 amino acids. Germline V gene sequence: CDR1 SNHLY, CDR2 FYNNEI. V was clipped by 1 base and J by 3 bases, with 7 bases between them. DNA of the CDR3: TGTGCCAGCAGTGAAGGTCCCGACTACGAGCAGTACTTC. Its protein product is CASSEGPDYEQYF.

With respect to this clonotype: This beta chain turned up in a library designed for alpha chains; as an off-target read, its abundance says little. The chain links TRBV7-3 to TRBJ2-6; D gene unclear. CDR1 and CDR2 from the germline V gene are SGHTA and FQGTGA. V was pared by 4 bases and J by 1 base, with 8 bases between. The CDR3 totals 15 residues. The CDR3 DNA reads TGTGCCAGCAGCTCCACAGCTTCTGGGGCCAACGTCCTGACTTTC. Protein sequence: CASSSTASGANVLTF. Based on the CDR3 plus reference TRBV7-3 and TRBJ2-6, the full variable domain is GAGVSQTPSNKVTEKGKYVELRCDPISGHTALYWYRQSLGQGPEFLIYFQGTGAADDSGLPNDRFFAVRPEGSVSTLKIQRTERGDSAVYLCASSSTASGANVLTFGAGSRLTVL.

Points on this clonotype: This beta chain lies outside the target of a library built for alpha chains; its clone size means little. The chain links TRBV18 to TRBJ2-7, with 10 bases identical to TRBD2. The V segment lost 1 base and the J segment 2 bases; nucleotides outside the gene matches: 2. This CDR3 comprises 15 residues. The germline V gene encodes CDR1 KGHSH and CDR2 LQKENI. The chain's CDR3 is CASSPRSGRPYEQYF. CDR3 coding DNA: TGTGCCAGCTCACCACGTAGCGGGAGGCCCTACGAGCAGTACTTC.

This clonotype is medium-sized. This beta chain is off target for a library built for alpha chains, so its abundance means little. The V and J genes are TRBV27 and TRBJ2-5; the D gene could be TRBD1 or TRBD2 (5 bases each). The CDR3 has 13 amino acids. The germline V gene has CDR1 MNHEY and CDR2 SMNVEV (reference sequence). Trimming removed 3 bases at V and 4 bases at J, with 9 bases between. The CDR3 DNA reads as TGTGCCAGCAGTTTCCGTGGGGGAGAGACCCAGTACTTC. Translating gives CASSFRGGETQYF.

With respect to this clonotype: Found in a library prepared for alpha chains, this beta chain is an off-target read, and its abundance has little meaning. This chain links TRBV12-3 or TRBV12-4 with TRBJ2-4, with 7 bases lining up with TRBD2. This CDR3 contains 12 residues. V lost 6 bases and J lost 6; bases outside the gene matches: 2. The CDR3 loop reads CASSWEGNIQYF. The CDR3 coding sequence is TGTGCCAGCAGCTGGGAGGGAAACATTCAGTACTTC.

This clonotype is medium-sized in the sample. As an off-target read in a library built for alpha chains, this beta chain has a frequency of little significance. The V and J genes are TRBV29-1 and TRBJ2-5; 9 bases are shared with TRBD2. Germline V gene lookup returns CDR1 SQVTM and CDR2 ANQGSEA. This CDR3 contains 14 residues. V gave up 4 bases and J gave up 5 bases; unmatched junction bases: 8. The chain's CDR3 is CSVVGGRAWETQYF. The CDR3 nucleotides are TGCAGCGTTGTTGGCGGGAGGGCCTGGGAGACCCAGTACTTC.

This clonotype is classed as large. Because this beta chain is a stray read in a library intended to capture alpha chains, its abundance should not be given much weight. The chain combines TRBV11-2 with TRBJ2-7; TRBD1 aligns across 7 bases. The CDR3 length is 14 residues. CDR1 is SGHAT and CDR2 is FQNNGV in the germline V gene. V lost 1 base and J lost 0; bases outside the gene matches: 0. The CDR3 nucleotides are TGTGCCAGCAGCTTAGGGACAGGCTCCTACGAGCAGTACTTC. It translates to CASSLGTGSYEQYF.

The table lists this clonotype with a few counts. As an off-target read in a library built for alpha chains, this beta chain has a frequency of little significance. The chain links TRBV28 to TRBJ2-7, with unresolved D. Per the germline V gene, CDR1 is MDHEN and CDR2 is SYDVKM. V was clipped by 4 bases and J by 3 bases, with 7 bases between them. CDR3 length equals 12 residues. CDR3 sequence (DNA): TGTGCCAGCAGTTCGGGTAGCTACGAGCAGTACTTC. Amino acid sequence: CASSSGSYEQYF.

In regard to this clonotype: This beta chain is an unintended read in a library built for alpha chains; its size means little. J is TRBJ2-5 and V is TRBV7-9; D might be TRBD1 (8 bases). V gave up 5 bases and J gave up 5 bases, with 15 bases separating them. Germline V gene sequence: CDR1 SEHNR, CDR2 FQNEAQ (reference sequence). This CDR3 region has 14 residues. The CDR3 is CASSPGQGGETQYF. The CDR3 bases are TGTGCCAGCAGCCCCGGACAGGGAGGGGAGACCCAGTACTTC.

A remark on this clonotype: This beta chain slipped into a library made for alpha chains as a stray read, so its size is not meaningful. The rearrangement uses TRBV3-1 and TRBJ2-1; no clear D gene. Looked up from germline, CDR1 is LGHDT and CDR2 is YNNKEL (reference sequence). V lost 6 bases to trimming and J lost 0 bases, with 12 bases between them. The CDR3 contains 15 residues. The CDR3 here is CASSPTRSSYNEQFF. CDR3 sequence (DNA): TGTGCCAGCAGTCCGACCCGAAGCTCCTACAATGAGCAGTTCTTC.